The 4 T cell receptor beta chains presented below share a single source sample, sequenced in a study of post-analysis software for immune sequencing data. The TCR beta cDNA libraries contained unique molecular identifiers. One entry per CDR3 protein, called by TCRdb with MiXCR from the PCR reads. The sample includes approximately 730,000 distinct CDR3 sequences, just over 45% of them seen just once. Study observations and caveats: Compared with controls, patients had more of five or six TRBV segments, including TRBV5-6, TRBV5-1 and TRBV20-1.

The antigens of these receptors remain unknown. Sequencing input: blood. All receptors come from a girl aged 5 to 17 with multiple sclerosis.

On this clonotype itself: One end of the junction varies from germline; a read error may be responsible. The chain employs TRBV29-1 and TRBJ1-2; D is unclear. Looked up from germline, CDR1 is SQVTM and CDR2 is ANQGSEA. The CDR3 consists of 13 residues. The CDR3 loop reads CSVEDGLNHGYTF. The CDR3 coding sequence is TGCAGCGTTGAGGACGGCCTTAACCATGGCTACACCTTC.

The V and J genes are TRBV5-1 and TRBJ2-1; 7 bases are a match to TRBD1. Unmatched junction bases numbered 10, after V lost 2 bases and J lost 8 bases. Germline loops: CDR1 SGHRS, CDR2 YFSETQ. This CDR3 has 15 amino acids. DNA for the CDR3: TGCGCCAGCAGCTTACGGGCAGGGGGTACCGATGAGCAGTTCTTC. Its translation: CASSLRAGGTDEQFF.

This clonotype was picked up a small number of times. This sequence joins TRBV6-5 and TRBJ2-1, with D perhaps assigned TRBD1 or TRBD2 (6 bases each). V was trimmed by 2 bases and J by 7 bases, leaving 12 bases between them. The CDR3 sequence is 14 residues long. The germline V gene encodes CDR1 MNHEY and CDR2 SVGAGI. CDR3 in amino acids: CASSYGGTFNEQFF. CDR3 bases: TGTGCCAGCAGTTACGGGGGGACATTTAATGAGCAGTTCTTC.

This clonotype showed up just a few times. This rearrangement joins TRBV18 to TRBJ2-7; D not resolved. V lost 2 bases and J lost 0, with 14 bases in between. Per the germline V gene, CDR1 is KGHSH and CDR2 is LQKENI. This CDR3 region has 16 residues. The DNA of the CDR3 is TGTGCCAGCTCACCATTGACGGCTAGTGGCTCCTACGAGCAGTACTTC. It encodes CASSPLTASGSYEQYF.